The present T cell receptor beta chain was sequenced within a study of blood T cell repertoires in COVID-19. Study in general: The samples span acute and convalescent COVID-19 from the United States, Italy and Spain. The analysed material was cDNA or gDNA that came from T cells, B-cell-depleted T cells, or PBMCs.

In the authors' methods: Quantification of nucleated cells was approximated via reference gene primer amplification. This table comes from immunoSEQ multiplex PCR, and its TCRdb copy is limited to in-frame clones, with some not included. That table is the source of V, J and clone size, and D and trimming were worked out from the DNA. The data show some 120,000 clones, with roughly 90% seen just once and 19% held by the top ten. This clone has a handful of counts. The TCR comes from a human donor with acute or convalescent COVID-19. The donor label of this sample is uncertain. Material for sequencing was peripheral blood.

Here the CDR3 reads CASSPEGGWTEAFF. In nucleotides, the CDR3 is TGTGCCAGCTCACCCGAGGGGGGGTGGACTGAAGCTTTCTTT. This chain joins TRBV18 and TRBJ1-1, with D possibly being TRBD1 (6 bases). This CDR3 has 14 amino acids. Looked up from germline, CDR1 is KGHSH and CDR2 is LQKENI. V dropped 3 bases and J dropped 5 bases, with 13 bases sitting between them.